The clone carrying this T cell receptor (beta chain) was detected a few times. As yet, its antigen is unknown. Generated by immunoSEQ multiplex PCR, the TCRdb table keeps only in-frame clones and is missing some. The data contain about 160,000 clones, 80% to 90% of them singletons. This sample stems from a study of T cell responses to AZD1222 COVID-19 vaccine. Study details: Second-dose schedules of about 4 or about 12 weeks were combined.

Study-wide findings and caveats: Distributed over spike, vaccine-associated CD4 TCRs predominated at 160-218 and 743-854.

Germline lookup yields CDR1 MNHEY and CDR2 SVGAGI. The CDR3 is 14 residues long. V lost 6 bases and J lost 4; bases outside the gene matches: 7. V and J are TRBV6-5 and TRBJ1-2, with 8 bases fitting TRBD1. The specimen comprised peripheral blood, sampled on day 0 of AZD1222 vaccination. The TCR was taken from an adult in good health. The CDR3 protein is CASRIDQGAYGYTF. The CDR3 DNA reads as TGTGCCAGCAGAATTGACCAGGGGGCCTATGGCTACACCTTC.